These T cell receptor beta chains were read from a single sample in a study of T cells in Graves' hyperthyroidism and ophthalmopathy. MiXCR, applied by TCRdb to the multiplex PCR reads, yields one record per CDR3 protein. The sample holds over 400,000 distinct CDR3 sequences, roughly 15% seen once. Sequenced input: blood. The receptors originated from a man between 18 and 35 years old with Graves' ophthalmopathy. Each CDR3 is given with its conserved first and last residue. D genes are given only for firm matches. Clone size, where shown, is once, few, many, or a class for clones that have expanded.

TRBJ2-6,TRBV7-9,many,.,CASSLAGTGANVLTF,TGTGCCAGCAGCTTAGCGGGGACAGGGGCCAACGTCCTGACTTTC
TRBJ2-7,TRBV11-1,many,.,CASSFSLTYEQYF,TGTGCCAGCAGCTTCTCCCTGACCTACGAGCAGTACTTC
TRBJ2-5,TRBV19,.,.,CASSTWQGPGETQYF,TGTGCCAGTAGTACCTGGCAGGGCCCGGGAGAGACCCAGTACTTC
TRBJ2-3,TRBV11-3,many,.,CASSRDQTQYF,TGTGCCAGCAGCCGGGACCAAACGCAGTATTTT
TRBJ2-3,TRBV3-1,many,TRBD1,CASSQPVGTGFGTDTQYF,TGTGCCAGCAGCCAACCCGTCGGGACAGGGTTCGGGACAGATACGCAGTATTTT
TRBJ1-4,TRBV6-1,many,.,CASSSRGVGEKLFF,TGTGCCAGCAGTTCCCGGGGGGTGGGTGAAAAACTGTTTTTT
TRBJ2-3,TRBV5-5,.,.,CASSLAGAIRDTQYF,TGTGCCAGCAGCTTGGCAGGGGCGATAAGGGATACGCAGTATTTT
TRBJ2-7,TRBV15,many,.,CATAPVSAYEQYF,TGTGCCACCGCTCCGGTAAGCGCCTACGAGCAGTACTTC
TRBJ2-1,TRBV7-2,.,TRBD2,CASTNGTSEYNEQFF,TGTGCCAGCACCAACGGGACTAGTGAATACAATGAGCAGTTCTTC
TRBJ2-3,TRBV5-6,many,TRBD1,CASSLGQGFFSTQYF,TGTGCCAGCAGCTTGGGACAGGGGTTTTTCAGTACGCAGTATTTT
TRBJ1-2,TRBV3-1,many,.,CASSQDDYGYTF,TGTGCCAGCAGCCAAGACGACTATGGCTACACCTTC
TRBJ2-1,TRBV29-1,many,TRBD2,CSVETSGPYNEQFF,TGCAGCGTTGAAACTAGCGGCCCCTACAATGAGCAGTTCTTC
TRBJ1-1,TRBV7-9,many,.,CASSPGAILNTEAFF,TGTGCCAGCAGCCCCGGTGCCATACTGAACACTGAAGCTTTCTTT
TRBJ2-5,TRBV6-1,many,.,CASSELGGAKTQYF,TGTGCCAGCAGTGAACTGGGGGGCGCGAAGACCCAGTACTTC
TRBJ1-2,TRBV12-3/TRBV12-4,many,TRBD1,CASSRGQGARGYTF,TGTGCCAGCAGCCGTGGACAGGGGGCGAGGGGCTACACCTTC
TRBJ2-7,TRBV10-2,.,.,CASNLQGGSYEQYF,TGCGCCAGCAATCTTCAGGGTGGGTCCTACGAGCAGTACTTC
TRBJ2-7,TRBV5-4,few,TRBD2,CASSGTGGTSGSYEQYF,TGTGCCAGCAGCGGGACCGGGGGTACTAGCGGTTCCTACGAGCAGTACTTC
TRBJ2-1,TRBV20-1,many,TRBD2,CRCGGNLEQFF,TGCCGCTGCGGGGGGAATCTTGAGCAGTTCTTC
TRBJ2-3,TRBV28,many,TRBD2,CASSLVESGRALTDTQYF,TGTGCCAGCAGTTTAGTGGAAAGCGGGAGGGCCTTGACAGATACGCAGTATTTT
TRBJ1-2,TRBV12-3/TRBV12-4,many,.,CASSWAYVGGSNGYTF,TGTGCCAGCAGTTGGGCATATGTTGGAGGGTCGAATGGCTACACCTTC
TRBJ1-1,TRBV24-1,many,.,CATSGGSVNTEAFF,TGTGCCACCAGTGGGGGATCAGTAAACACTGAAGCTTTCTTT
TRBJ1-4,TRBV20-1,.,.,CSAVARDSNEKLFF,TGCAGTGCTGTAGCCCGGGATTCAAATGAAAAACTGTTTTTT
TRBJ2-2,TRBV3-1,many,TRBD2,CASSQLSGKGSGELFF,TGTGCCAGCAGCCAACTTAGCGGGAAAGGATCCGGGGAGCTGTTTTTT
TRBJ2-2,TRBV5-8,.,.,CASSDGRGAMVTGELFF,TGTGCCAGCAGCGATGGCAGGGGCGCCATGGTCACCGGGGAGCTGTTTTTT
TRBJ1-1,TRBV28,.,.,CASKNRAMNTEAFF,TGTGCCAGCAAGAACAGGGCCATGAACACTGAAGCTTTCTTT
TRBJ2-2,TRBV11-3,many,TRBD1,CASSFPGTGQINTGELFF,TGTGCCAGCAGCTTCCCGGGGACGGGACAGATAAACACCGGGGAGCTGTTTTTT
TRBJ2-7,TRBV27,many,.,CASSLSWGYEQYF,TGTGCCAGCAGTTTATCTTGGGGTTACGAGCAGTACTTC
TRBJ2-2,TRBV6-1,many,TRBD1,CASKKDRPLNTGELFF,TGTGCCAGCAAAAAGGACAGGCCCTTAAACACCGGGGAGCTGTTTTTT
TRBJ2-5,TRBV18,.,TRBD1,CASSPPRGQGTKETQYF,TGTGCCAGCTCACCACCGAGGGGACAGGGGACGAAAGAGACCCAGTACTTC
TRBJ2-3,TRBV6-1,few,.,CASSGSRGTLADTQYF,TGTGCCAGCAGTGGCTCCCGGGGGACTTTGGCAGATACGCAGTATTTT
TRBJ2-3,TRBV2,many,.,CASSEVATDTQYF,TGTGCCAGCAGTGAAGTGGCGACAGATACGCAGTATTTT
TRBJ2-1,TRBV7-9,many,TRBD1,CASSTGTEDNEQFF,TGTGCCAGCAGCACCGGGACAGAAGACAATGAGCAGTTCTTC
TRBJ2-7,TRBV12-3/TRBV12-4,many,.,CASSPPGGTYEQYF,TGTGCCAGCAGTCCCCCGGGTGGAACCTACGAGCAGTACTTC
TRBJ1-1,TRBV27,many,.,CASSVVRGTLNTEAFF,TGTGCCAGCAGTGTGGTCAGGGGCACACTTAACACTGAAGCTTTCTTT
TRBJ2-1,TRBV7-2,many,.,CASSPGGARRYNEQFF,TGTGCCAGCAGCCCAGGGGGGGCGAGGCGGTACAATGAGCAGTTCTTC
TRBJ2-5,TRBV11-2,.,.,CASSLGRARGETQYF,TGTGCCAGCAGCTTAGGGAGGGCGAGAGGGGAGACCCAGTACTTC
TRBJ1-4,TRBV2,many,.,CASSETGGYDEKLFF,TGTGCCAGCAGTGAAACGGGGGGGTATGATGAAAAACTGTTTTTT
TRBJ1-5,TRBV12-3/TRBV12-4,many,TRBD1,CASSLSRGPSNQPQHF,TGTGCCAGCAGTTTAAGTAGGGGGCCTAGCAATCAGCCCCAGCATTTT
TRBJ2-7,TRBV18,.,TRBD1,CASSPIQGVSYEQYF,TGTGCCAGCTCGCCAATACAGGGGGTGTCCTACGAGCAGTACTTC
TRBJ1-5,TRBV5-4,many,.,CASSFGGNNQPQHF,TGTGCCAGCAGCTTTGGAGGGAACAATCAGCCCCAGCATTTT
TRBJ1-2,TRBV6-1,few,.,CATDQGNYGYTF,TGTGCCACCGACCAGGGCAACTATGGCTACACCTTC
TRBJ2-5,TRBV20-1,many,.,CSATGGGLAELGETQYF,TGCAGTGCCACAGGGGGCGGACTAGCGGAGCTCGGGGAGACCCAGTACTTC
TRBJ1-6,TRBV19,few,TRBD1,CASSGDRGYNSPLHF,TGTGCCAGTAGCGGGGACAGGGGCTATAATTCACCCCTCCACTTT
TRBJ2-1,TRBV6-1,many,TRBD1,CASIAGQDYNNEQFF,TGTGCCAGCATTGCGGGACAGGATTATAACAATGAGCAGTTCTTC
TRBJ1-5,TRBV5-6,many,.,CASSLRQPQHF,TGTGCCAGCAGCTTGCGTCAGCCCCAGCATTTT
TRBJ2-6,TRBV24-1,.,.,CATSETRVSGANVLTF,TGTGCCACCAGTGAAACCAGGGTCTCTGGGGCCAACGTCCTGACTTTC
TRBJ2-7,TRBV13,many,.,CASSEGLDAEQYF,TGTGCCAGCAGCGAGGGACTGGACGCCGAGCAGTACTTC
TRBJ2-1,TRBV5-1,many,.,CASGWSNNEQFF,TGCGCCAGCGGTTGGTCCAACAATGAGCAGTTCTTC
TRBJ2-1,TRBV5-1,.,.,CASSGGAEGLPDEQFF,TGCGCCAGCAGCGGGGGGGCGGAGGGCCTCCCAGATGAGCAGTTCTTC
TRBJ2-5,TRBV2,many,.,CASSEFEGNKYF,TGTGCCAGCAGTGAGTTCGAGGGAAACAAGTACTTC
TRBJ1-2,TRBV10-3,.,.,CATGTGENYGYTF,TGTGCCACCGGAACAGGAGAAAACTATGGCTACACCTTC